This entry is about one T cell receptor beta chain. No antigen is known for it. The germline V gene has CDR1 MNHEY and CDR2 SMNVEV (reference sequence). The germline V and J ends were trimmed by 3 bases and 6 bases, with 11 bases remaining between them. This CDR3 is built from 13 residues. These data belong to a study of human T cells and chemical hapten exposure. TCRdb called the RACE reads again in MiXCR, with one record for every CDR3 protein. The sample carries some 51,000 distinct CDR3 sequences, approximately 8.8% recorded once. Study-wide results and limits: The presence of alopecia in the donors means their immune response may differ from healthy people's. Among TCRs, those above 1 in 1000 frequency were unaffected by DPC sensitization.

Specified time point: pre-sensitization, week 0. Indicated treatment: therapeutic diphenylcyclopropenone sensitization with weekly scalp DPC. This TCR was recovered from a woman between 40 and 50 years old with alopecia areata. Some clones in this sample may be carry-over from other donors' samples. V gene TRBV27 combines with J gene TRBJ1-1; D possibly corresponds to TRBD1 (5 bases). The sequences come from whole blood, collected in connection with sensitization to the hapten diphenylcyclopropenone (DPC). The CDR3, as DNA: TGTGCCAGCAGTTTTGACAGCAACTCTGAAGCTTTCTTT. It encodes CASSFDSNSEAFF.